Sequencing of this T cell receptor (beta chain) was carried out in a study of cytomegalovirus exposure and HLA in healthy donors. This PCR relied on a set of 60 Vbeta primers and 13 Jbeta primers. In the original workflow: It was a later analysis that counted 83 million or so unique TCR beta chains, of which some 9.9 million were shared. Method: immunoSEQ multiplex PCR; TCRdb's copy keeps in-frame clones and lacks some. V, J and clone size derive from that table, while D and trimming were established from the DNA sequence. The sample carries nearly 95,000 clones, under 9% recorded once. Looked up from germline, CDR1 is ENHRY and CDR2 is SYGVKD. Trimming left V 2 bases short and J 6 bases short, with 9 bases between. CDR3 length equals 13 residues.

Sequencing was carried out using PBMCs. This chain joins TRBV10-3 and TRBJ2-3; D possibly corresponds to TRBD2 (6 bases). The clonotype comes from a man aged 50 to 59 in good health and CMV-seronegative. The CDR3 DNA is TGTGCCATCAGTGAGCCGAGCGGGGATACGCAGTATTTT. Encoded protein: CAISEPSGDTQYF.